This TCR beta chain is drawn from a study of T cell responses to AZD1222 COVID-19 vaccine. The CDR3 loop spans 11 amino acids. From germline, CDR1 is MNHNS and CDR2 SASEGT. V shed 3 bases and J shed 7 bases, with 4 bases lying between them. Pooled together were second doses at about 4 or about 12 weeks. Data came from immunoSEQ multiplex PCR; TCRdb stores just in-frame clones and leaves some out. The repertoire consists of roughly 180,000 clones, with around 94% occurring once and the leading ten covering roughly 1.7%. This TCR was sampled from an adult who received the AZD1222 COVID-19 vaccine. The sample here was peripheral blood, taken 28 days after the second AZD1222 dose. V and J are TRBV6-1 and TRBJ1-5; unclear D gene. The CDR3 loop reads CASSEGQPQHF. As DNA, the CDR3 is TGTGCCAGCAGTGAGGGCCAGCCCCAGCATTTT.